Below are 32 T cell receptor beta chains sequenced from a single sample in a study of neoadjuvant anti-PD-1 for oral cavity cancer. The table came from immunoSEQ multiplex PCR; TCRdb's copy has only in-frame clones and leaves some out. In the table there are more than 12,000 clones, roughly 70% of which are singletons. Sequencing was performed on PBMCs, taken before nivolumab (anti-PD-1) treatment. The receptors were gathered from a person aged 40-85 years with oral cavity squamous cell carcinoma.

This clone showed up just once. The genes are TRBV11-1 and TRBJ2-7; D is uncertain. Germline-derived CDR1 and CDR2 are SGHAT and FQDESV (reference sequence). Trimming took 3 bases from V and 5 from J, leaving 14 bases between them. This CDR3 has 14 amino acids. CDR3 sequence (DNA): TGTGCCAGCAGCTTTGTACAGCAAGGCGACGAGCAGTACTTC. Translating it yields CASSFVQQGDEQYF.

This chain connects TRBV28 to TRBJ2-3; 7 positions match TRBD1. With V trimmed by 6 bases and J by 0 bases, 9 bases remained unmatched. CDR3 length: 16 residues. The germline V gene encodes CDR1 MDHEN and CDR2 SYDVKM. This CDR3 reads CASSPDRDSSTDTQYF. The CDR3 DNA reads TGTGCCAGCAGCCCTGACCGGGACAGCAGCACAGATACGCAGTATTTT.

In DNA form, the CDR3 reads TGCGCCAGCAGTGAGTATAGGGGTGCGACCTACGAGCAGTACTTC. It specifies CASSEYRGATYEQYF. The chain links TRBV10-1 to TRBJ2-7, with D tentatively TRBD1 (5 bases). Germline V gene sequence: CDR1 WNHNN, CDR2 SYGVQD (reference sequence). The CDR3 length is 15 residues. V was cut by 1 base and J by 2 bases, with 12 bases left in between.

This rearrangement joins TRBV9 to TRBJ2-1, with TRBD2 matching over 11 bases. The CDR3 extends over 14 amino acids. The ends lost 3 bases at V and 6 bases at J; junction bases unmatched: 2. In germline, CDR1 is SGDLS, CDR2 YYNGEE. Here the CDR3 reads CASSETSGTNEQFF. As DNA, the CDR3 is TGTGCCAGCAGCGAGACTAGCGGGACCAATGAGCAGTTCTTC. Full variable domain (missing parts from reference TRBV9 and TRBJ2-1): DSGVTQTPKHLITATGQRVTLRCSPRSGDLSVYWYQQSLDQGLQFLIQYYNGEERAKGNILERFSAQQFPDLHSELNLSSLELGDSALYFCASSETSGTNEQFFGPGTRLTVL.

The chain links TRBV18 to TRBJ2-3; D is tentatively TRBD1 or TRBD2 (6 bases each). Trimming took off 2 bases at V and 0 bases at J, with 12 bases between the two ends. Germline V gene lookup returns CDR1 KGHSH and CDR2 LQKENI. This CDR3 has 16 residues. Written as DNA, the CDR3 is TGTGCCAGCTCACCATTTGGAGGGGGGAGCACAGATACGCAGTATTTT. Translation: CASSPFGGGSTDTQYF. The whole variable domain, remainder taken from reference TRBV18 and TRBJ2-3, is NAGVMQNPRHLVRRRGQEARLRCSPMKGHSHVYWYRQLPEEGLKFMVYLQKENIIDESGMPKERFSAEFPKEGPSILRIQQVVRGDSAAYFCASSPFGGGSTDTQYFGPGTRLTVL.

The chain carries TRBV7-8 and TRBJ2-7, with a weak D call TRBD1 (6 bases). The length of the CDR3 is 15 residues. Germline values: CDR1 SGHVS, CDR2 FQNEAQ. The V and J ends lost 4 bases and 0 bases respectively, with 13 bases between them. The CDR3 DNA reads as TGTGCCAGCAGCTCTTACCGGGACATCTCCTACGAGCAGTACTTC. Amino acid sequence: CASSSYRDISYEQYF. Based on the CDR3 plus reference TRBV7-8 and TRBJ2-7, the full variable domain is GAGVSQSPRYKVAKRGQDVALRCDPISGHVSLFWYQQALGQGPEFLTYFQNEAQLDKSGLPSDRFFAERPEGSVSTLKIQRTQQEDSAVYLCASSSYRDISYEQYFGPGTRLTVT.

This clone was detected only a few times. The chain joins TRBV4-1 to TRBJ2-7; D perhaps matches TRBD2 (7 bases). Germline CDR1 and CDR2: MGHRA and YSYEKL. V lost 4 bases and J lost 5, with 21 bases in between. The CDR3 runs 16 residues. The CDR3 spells CASSRARGGSIHEQYF. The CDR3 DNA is TGCGCCAGCAGCCGTGCTAGGGGGGGTTCCATCCACGAGCAGTACTTC.

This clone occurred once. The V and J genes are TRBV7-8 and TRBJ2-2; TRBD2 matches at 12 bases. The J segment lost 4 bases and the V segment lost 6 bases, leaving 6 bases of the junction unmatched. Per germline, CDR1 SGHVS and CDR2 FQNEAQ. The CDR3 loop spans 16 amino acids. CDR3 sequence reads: CASRTGTSGSTGELFF. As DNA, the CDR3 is TGTGCCAGCAGAACCGGGACTAGCGGGTCCACCGGGGAGCTGTTTTTT.

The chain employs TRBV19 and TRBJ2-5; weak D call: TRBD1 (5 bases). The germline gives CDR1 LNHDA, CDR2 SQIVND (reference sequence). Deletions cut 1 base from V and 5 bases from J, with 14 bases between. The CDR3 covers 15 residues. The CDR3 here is CASSIGFQGGETQYF. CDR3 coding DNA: TGTGCCAGTAGTATAGGTTTTCAGGGCGGCGAGACCCAGTACTTC.

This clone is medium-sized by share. CDR3 sequence: CASSRGGGMAAFF. DNA of the CDR3: TGTGCCAGCAGTCGGGGCGGCGGTATGGCAGCTTTCTTT. V gene TRBV25-1 combines with J gene TRBJ1-1, with D maybe TRBD1 (5 bases). V lost 5 bases to trimming and J lost 10 bases, with 17 bases between them. This CDR3 region has 13 residues. Germline V lookup: CDR1 MGHDK, CDR2 SYGVNS.

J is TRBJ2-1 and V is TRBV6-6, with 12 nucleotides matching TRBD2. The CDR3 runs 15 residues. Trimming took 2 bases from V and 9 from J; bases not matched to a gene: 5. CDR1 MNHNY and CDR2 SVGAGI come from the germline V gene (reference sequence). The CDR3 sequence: CASSYTRLAGAEQFF. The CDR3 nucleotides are TGTGCCAGCAGTTACACGAGACTAGCGGGGGCTGAGCAGTTCTTC.

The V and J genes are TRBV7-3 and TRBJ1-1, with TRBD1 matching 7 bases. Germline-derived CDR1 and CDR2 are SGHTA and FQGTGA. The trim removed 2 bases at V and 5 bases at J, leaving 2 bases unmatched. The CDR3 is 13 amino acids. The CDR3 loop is CASSLQGGTEAFF. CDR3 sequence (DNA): TGTGCCAGCAGCTTACAGGGGGGGACTGAAGCTTTCTTT. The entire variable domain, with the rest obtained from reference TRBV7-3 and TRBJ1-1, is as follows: GAGVSQTPSNKVTEKGKYVELRCDPISGHTALYWYRQSLGQGPEFLIYFQGTGAADDSGLPNDRFFAVRPEGSVSTLKIQRTERGDSAVYLCASSLQGGTEAFFGQGTRLTVV.

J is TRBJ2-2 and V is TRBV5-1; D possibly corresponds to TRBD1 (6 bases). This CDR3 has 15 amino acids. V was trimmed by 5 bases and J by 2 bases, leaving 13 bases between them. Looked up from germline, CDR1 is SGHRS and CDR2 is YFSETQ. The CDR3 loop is CASRTWDINTGELFF. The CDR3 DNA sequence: TGCGCCAGCAGAACCTGGGACATTAACACCGGGGAGCTGTTTTTT. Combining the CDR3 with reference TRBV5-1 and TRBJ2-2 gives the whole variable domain KAGVTQTPRYLIKTRGQQVTLSCSPISGHRSVSWYQQTPGQGLQFLFEYFSETQRNKGNFPGRFSGRQFSNSRSEMNVSTLELGDSALYLCASRTWDINTGELFFGEGSRLTVL.

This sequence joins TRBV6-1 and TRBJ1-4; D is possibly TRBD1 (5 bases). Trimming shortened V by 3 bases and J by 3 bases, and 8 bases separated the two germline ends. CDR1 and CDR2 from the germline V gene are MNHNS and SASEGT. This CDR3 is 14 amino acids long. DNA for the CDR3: TGTGCCAGCAGTGAGGGGGAGGCTAATGAAAAACTGTTTTTT. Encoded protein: CASSEGEANEKLFF.

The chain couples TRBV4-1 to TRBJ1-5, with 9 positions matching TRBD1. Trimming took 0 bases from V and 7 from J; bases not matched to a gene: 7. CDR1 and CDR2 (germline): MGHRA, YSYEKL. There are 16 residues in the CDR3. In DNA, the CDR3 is TGCGCCAGCAGCCAAGATTGGGACAGGGTAAACCAGCCCCAGCATTTT. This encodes CASSQDWDRVNQPQHF.

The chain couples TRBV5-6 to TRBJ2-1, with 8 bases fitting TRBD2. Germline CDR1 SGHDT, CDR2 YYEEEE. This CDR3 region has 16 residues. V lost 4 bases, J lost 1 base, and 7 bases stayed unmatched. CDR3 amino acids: CASSPMSGGSYNEQFF. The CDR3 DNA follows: TGTGCCAGCAGCCCCATGAGCGGGGGTTCCTACAATGAGCAGTTCTTC.

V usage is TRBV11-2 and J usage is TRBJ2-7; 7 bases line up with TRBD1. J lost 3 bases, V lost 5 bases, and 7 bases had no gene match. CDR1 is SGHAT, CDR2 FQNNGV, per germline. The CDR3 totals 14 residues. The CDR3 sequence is CASSLRQGDYEQYF. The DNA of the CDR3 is TGTGCCAGCAGCCTACGACAGGGCGACTACGAGCAGTACTTC.

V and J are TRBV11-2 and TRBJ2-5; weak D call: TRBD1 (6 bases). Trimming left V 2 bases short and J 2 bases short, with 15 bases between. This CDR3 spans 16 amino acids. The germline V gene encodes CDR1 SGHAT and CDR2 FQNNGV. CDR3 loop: CASSLKHGQSQETQYF. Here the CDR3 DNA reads TGTGCCAGCAGCTTAAAACATGGACAGAGTCAAGAGACCCAGTACTTC.

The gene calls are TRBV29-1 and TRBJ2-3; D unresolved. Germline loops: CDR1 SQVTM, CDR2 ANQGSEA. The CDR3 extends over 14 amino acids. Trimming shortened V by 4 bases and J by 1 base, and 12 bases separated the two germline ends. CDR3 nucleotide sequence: TGCAGCGTTGGTCGAGGAGACGGCACAGATACGCAGTATTTT. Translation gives CSVGRGDGTDTQYF.

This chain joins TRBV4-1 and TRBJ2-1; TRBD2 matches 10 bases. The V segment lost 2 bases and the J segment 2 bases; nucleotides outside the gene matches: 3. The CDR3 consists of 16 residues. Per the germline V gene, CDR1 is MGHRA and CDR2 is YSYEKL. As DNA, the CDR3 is TGCGCCAGCAGCCAACTAGCGGGAGTACCCTACAATGAGCAGTTCTTC. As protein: CASSQLAGVPYNEQFF.

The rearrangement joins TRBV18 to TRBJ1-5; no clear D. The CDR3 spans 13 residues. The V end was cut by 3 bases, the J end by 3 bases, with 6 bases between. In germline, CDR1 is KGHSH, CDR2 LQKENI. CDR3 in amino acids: CASSPGYNQPQHF. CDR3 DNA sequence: TGTGCCAGCTCACCGGGCTACAATCAGCCCCAGCATTTT.

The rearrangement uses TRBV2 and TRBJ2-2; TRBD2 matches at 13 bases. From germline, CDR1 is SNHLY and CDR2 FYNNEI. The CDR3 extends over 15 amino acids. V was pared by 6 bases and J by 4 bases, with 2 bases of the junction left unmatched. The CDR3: CASRRLAGGTGELFF. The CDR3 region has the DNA TGTGCCAGCAGGCGACTAGCGGGGGGCACCGGGGAGCTGTTTTTT.

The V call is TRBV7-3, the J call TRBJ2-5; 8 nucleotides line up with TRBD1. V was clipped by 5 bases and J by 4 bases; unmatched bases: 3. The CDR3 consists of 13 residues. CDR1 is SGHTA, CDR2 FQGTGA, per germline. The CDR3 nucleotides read TGTGCCAGCAGCCCAGGACAGGGAGAGACCCAGTACTTC. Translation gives CASSPGQGETQYF.

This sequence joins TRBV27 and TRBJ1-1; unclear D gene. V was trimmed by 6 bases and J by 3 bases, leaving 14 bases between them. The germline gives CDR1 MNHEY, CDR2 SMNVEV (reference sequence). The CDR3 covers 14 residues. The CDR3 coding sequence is TGTGCCAGCAGAGTTTATGGGGAGTACACTGAAGCTTTCTTT. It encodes CASRVYGEYTEAFF.

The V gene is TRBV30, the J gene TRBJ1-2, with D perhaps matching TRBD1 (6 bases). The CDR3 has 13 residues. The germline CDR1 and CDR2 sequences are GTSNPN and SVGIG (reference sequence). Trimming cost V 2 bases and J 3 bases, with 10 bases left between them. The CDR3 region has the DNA TGTGCCTGGAGTACAGGGACATACTATGGCTACACCTTC. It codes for CAWSTGTYYGYTF. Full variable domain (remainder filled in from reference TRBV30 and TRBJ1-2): SQTIHQWPATLVQPVGSPLSLECTVEGTSNPNLYWYRQAAGRGLQLLFYSVGIGQISSEVPQNLSASRPQDRQFILSSKKLLLSDSGFYLCAWSTGTYYGYTFGSGTRLTVV.

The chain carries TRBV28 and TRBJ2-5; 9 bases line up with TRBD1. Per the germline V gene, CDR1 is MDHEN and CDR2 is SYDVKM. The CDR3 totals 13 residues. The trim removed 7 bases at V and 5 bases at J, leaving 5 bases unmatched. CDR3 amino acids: CASTTGGGETQYF. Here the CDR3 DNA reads TGTGCCAGCACTACAGGGGGCGGCGAGACCCAGTACTTC.

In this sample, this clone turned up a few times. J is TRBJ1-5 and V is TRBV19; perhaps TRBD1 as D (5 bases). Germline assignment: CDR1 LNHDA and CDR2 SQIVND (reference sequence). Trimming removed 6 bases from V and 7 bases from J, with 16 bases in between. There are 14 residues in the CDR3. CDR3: CASRFGVGTQPQHF. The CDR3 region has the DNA TGTGCCAGTAGATTTGGGGTCGGGACCCAGCCCCAGCATTTT.

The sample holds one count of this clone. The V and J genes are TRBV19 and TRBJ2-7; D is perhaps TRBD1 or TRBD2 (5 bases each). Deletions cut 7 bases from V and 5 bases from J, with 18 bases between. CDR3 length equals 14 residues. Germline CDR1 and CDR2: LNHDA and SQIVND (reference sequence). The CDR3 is CASTPTRGVHEQYF. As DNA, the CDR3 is TGTGCCAGTACTCCCACGAGGGGAGTCCACGAGCAGTACTTC.

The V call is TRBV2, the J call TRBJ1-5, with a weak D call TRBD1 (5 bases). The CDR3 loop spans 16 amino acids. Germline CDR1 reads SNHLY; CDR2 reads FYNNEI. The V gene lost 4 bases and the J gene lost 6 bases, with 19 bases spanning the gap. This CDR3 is CASSAGVTGTGQPQHF. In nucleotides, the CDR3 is TGTGCCAGCAGTGCTGGTGTTACAGGAACGGGTCAGCCCCAGCATTTT.

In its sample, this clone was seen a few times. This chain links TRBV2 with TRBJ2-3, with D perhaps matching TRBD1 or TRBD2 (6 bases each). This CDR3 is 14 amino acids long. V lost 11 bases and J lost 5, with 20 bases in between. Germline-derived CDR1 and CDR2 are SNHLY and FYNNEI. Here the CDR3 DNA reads TGTGCCGGAAACCTAGGGGGGACTGGAGATACGCAGTATTTT. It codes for CAGNLGGTGDTQYF.

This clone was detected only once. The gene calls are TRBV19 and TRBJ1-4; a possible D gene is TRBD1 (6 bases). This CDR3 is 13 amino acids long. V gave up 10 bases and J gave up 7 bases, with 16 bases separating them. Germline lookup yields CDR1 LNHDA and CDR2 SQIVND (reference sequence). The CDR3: CATSRGWFEKLFF. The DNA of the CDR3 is TGTGCCACTAGCAGGGGTTGGTTTGAAAAACTGTTTTTT. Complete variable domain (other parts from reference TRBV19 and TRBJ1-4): DGGITQSPKYLFRKEGQNVTLSCEQNLNHDAMYWYRQDPGQGLRLIYYSQIVNDFQKGDIAEGYSVSREKKESFPLTVTSAQKNPTAFYLCATSRGWFEKLFFGSGTQLSVL.

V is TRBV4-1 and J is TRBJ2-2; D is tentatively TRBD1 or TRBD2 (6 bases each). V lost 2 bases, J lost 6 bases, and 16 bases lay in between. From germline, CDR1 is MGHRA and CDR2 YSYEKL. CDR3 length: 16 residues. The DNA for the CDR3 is TGCGCCAGCAGCCAAAGGGGGGCTAGCGTGGCCGGGGAGCTGTTTTTT. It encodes CASSQRGASVAGELFF.